This T cell receptor beta chain was obtained from a study of control samples from healthy donors and cancer patients. Clones were sequenced by immunoSEQ multiplex PCR, and TCRdb holds only the in-frame ones, with some missing. The data contain 150,000 to 200,000 clones, approximately 90% of them singletons. Germline values: CDR1 MNHNS, CDR2 SASEGT. V was clipped by 4 bases and J by 6 bases; unmatched bases: 11. CDR3 length equals 16 residues. Sequencing was performed on blood. The chain links TRBV6-1 to TRBJ2-2; 7 positions agree with TRBD1. The TCR comes from a man aged 30 to 39 in good health. The CDR3 nucleotides read TGTGCCAGCAGTGGCCCCTCTTACAGGGGCGCCGGGGAGCTGTTTTTT. Translating it yields CASSGPSYRGAGELFF.